This T cell receptor (beta chain) comes out of a study of blood T cell repertoires in COVID-19. Germline V gives CDR1 SQVTM, CDR2 ANQGSEA. V shed 6 bases, J shed 7 bases, and the junction held 7 bases outside the gene matches. The CDR3 length is 14 residues. Participants were aged about 18 to 95 years, lived in 20 to 30 US areas, and enrolled virtually. Generated by immunoSEQ multiplex PCR, the TCRdb table keeps only in-frame clones and is missing some. The sample carries 150,000 to 200,000 clones, 75% to 85% recorded once. Sequencing was carried out using PBMCs or T cells enriched from blood (not recorded which). The receptor was derived from a man aged 50-59 years who had recovered from COVID-19. This sequence joins TRBV29-1 and TRBJ1-6; the match to TRBD1 covers 9 bases. DNA for the CDR3: TGCAGCGTATTACAGGGGGCGTCCAATTCACCCCTCCACTTT. It specifies CSVLQGASNSPLHF.